The source of this T cell receptor (beta chain) is a study of blood T cell repertoires in COVID-19. In the study overall: Acute and convalescent COVID-19 specimens originated in the United States, Italy and Spain. In each case, the material was cDNA or gDNA derived from T cells, B-cell-depleted T cells, or PBMCs.

V was clipped by 3 bases and J by 2 bases, with 10 bases between them. The CDR3 consists of 15 residues. The germline V gene has CDR1 KGHSH and CDR2 LQKENI. Sequencing used immunoSEQ multiplex PCR; TCRdb keeps in-frame clones, though not all of them. This table has 120,000 or so clones, almost 80% appearing once. The receptor was derived from a human donor in a cohort sampled during active COVID-19. Source material: peripheral blood. The chain combines TRBV18 with TRBJ1-4; the D is unclear. CDR3 sequence (DNA): TGTGCCAGCTCACCGGCGGGAATCACTAATGAAAAACTGTTTTTT. Residues: CASSPAGITNEKLFF.